A single sample gave rise to the 22 T cell receptor beta chains below, sequenced in a study of T cell repertoires in cytomegalovirus infection. From the reads, TCRdb called clonotypes with MiXCR, one entry per CDR3 protein. This table has about 600,000 distinct CDR3 sequences, around 24% appearing once. The sample comprised CD8+ T cells from PBMCs. The receptors stem from a human donor in good health (CMV status not recorded). Some clones in this sample may be carry-over from other donors' samples.

This clonotype showed up many times. The rearrangement links TRBV7-6 to TRBJ2-7, with D tentatively TRBD2 (5 bases). The CDR3 totals 16 residues. Trimming removed 5 bases at V and 7 bases at J, with 24 bases between. Germline CDR1 and CDR2: SGHVS and FNYEAQ. The CDR3 here is CASSAALAGGPREQYF. CDR3 bases: TGTGCCAGCAGCGCCGCCCTCGCCGGCGGGCCGCGGGAGCAGTACTTC.

V and J are TRBV25-1 and TRBJ1-1, with TRBD1 matching 8 bases. J lost 3 bases, V lost 1 base, and 10 bases had no gene match. Germline CDR1 MGHDK, CDR2 SYGVNS. There are 17 residues in the CDR3. The CDR3 DNA reads TGTGCCAGCAGTGAATGGGGCAGGGGGCCACAGGACACTGAAGCTTTCTTT. It specifies CASSEWGRGPQDTEAFF.

V is TRBV7-9 and J is TRBJ2-3; TRBD1 agrees at 8 bases. The germline V gene encodes CDR1 SEHNR and CDR2 FQNEAQ (reference sequence). Trimming at V came to 3 bases and at J to 1 base, leaving 6 bases not matched to a gene. The CDR3 has 16 amino acids. CDR3 loop: CASSFPRDRRTDTQYF. The DNA of the CDR3 is TGTGCCAGCAGCTTCCCCCGGGACAGGCGCACAGATACGCAGTATTTT.

About this clonotype itself: Just one base apart from a much larger clone, this may be a read error. The chain joins TRBV7-9 to TRBJ2-1; 11 nucleotides agree with TRBD1. CDR1 SEHNR and CDR2 FQNEAQ come from the germline V gene (reference sequence). The CDR3 runs 13 residues. The CDR3 protein is CASRDRGYNVQFF. In DNA, the CDR3 is TGTGCAAGCCGGGACAGGGGGTACAATGTGCAGTTCTTC.

V gene TRBV12-5 combines with J gene TRBJ2-7; no firm D call. The ends were cut back, 2 bases at V and 3 bases at J, with 14 bases in the middle. CDR1 and CDR2 from the germline V gene are LGHNT and FRNRAP. This CDR3 contains 15 residues. CDR3: CASGLKRVWNYEQYV. CDR3 sequence (DNA): TGTGCTAGTGGTTTGAAACGGGTGTGGAACTACGAGCAGTACGTC.

In the case of this clonotype: It may be a read error: a sequence one base away is much more abundant. In DNA form, the CDR3 reads TGTGTCAGCAGCTCAGGACCACACTATGGCTACACCTTC. It encodes CVSSSGPHYGYTF. V usage is TRBV7-6 and J usage is TRBJ1-2; D remains unclear. This CDR3 has 13 amino acids. The germline V gene has CDR1 SGHVS and CDR2 FNYEAQ.

This clonotype was seen a single time. The J gene is TRBJ2-1, the V gene TRBV7-6, with D tentatively TRBD2 (6 bases). Germline-derived CDR1 and CDR2 are SGHVS and FNYEAQ. Trimming removed 0 bases at V and 9 bases at J, with 12 bases between. The CDR3 totals 14 residues. The DNA for the CDR3 is TGTGCCAGCAGCTTAGCGATGGACGGGAGTGAGCAGTTCTTC. Protein sequence: CASSLAMDGSEQFF. The full variable domain, in which reference TRBV7-6 and TRBJ2-1 provide the parts outside the CDR3, is GAGVSQSPRYKVTKRGQDVALRCDPISGHVSLYWYRQALGQGPEFLTYFNYEAQQDKSGLPNDRFSAERPEGSISTLTIQRTEQRDSAMYRCASSLAMDGSEQFFGPGTRLTVL.

This clonotype has only a few counts. The J gene is TRBJ2-7, the V gene TRBV7-8, with TRBD1 matching 7 bases. This CDR3 spans 14 amino acids. V was pared by 2 bases and J by 2 bases, with 3 bases of the junction left unmatched. Looked up from germline, CDR1 is SGHVS and CDR2 is FQNEAQ. The CDR3 DNA sequence: TGTGCCAGCAGCTTACCCCAGGGGGCCTACGAGCAGTACTTC. Protein sequence: CASSLPQGAYEQYF.

The chain uses TRBV12-3 or TRBV12-4 and TRBJ1-1, with D hard to call. The length of the CDR3 is 13 residues. Trimming removed 6 bases from V and 7 bases from J, with 15 bases in between. The CDR3 sequence is CASSSGRTGEAFF. As DNA, the CDR3 is TGTGCCAGCAGCTCAGGCAGGACGGGTGAAGCTTTCTTT.

The chain recombines TRBV5-5 with TRBJ2-7; D may be TRBD2 (7 bases). Germline CDR1 and CDR2: SGHKS and YYEKEE (reference sequence). The CDR3 length is 13 residues. The V gene lost 2 bases and the J gene lost 7 bases, with 13 bases spanning the gap. The CDR3 region has the DNA TGTGCCAGCAGCTTTATAGGGGGGGATGAGCAGTACTTC. As protein: CASSFIGGDEQYF.

The table lists this clonotype with many counts. The chain employs TRBV6-2 or TRBV6-3 and TRBJ2-7; D possibly corresponds to TRBD1 (6 bases). CDR1 and CDR2 from the germline V gene are MNHEY and SVGEGT. The CDR3 is 16 residues long. V was clipped by 7 bases and J by 1 base, with 20 bases between them. CDR3 nucleotides: TGTGCCAGCAACGGTCAGAACAGGACAGCGTCCTACGAGCAGTACGTC. As protein: CASNGQNRTASYEQYV.

In its sample, this clonotype was seen a few times. The rearrangement joins TRBV19 to TRBJ1-1; D gene unclear. Germline CDR1 and CDR2: LNHDA and SQIVND (reference sequence). This CDR3 contains 14 residues. The V end was cut by 5 bases, the J end by 1 base, with 11 bases between. As DNA, the CDR3 is TGTGCCAGTAGTTTCCGTAGGGAGAACACTGAAGCTTTCTTT. Its protein product is CASSFRRENTEAFF.

Only a few counts were recorded for this clonotype. V and J are TRBV6-2 or TRBV6-3 and TRBJ2-7; D remains ambiguous. Germline V gives CDR1 MNHEY, CDR2 SVGEGT. The CDR3 is made up of 14 amino acids. The V gene lost 2 bases and the J gene lost 0 bases, with 8 bases spanning the gap. The CDR3 DNA reads TGTGCCAGCAGTTACGGTAAAGTCTCCTACGAGCAGTACGTC. This translates into CASSYGKVSYEQYV.

The chain combines TRBV19 with TRBJ2-3, with D perhaps matching TRBD2 (6 bases). CDR3 length: 15 residues. From germline, CDR1 is LNHDA and CDR2 SQIVND (reference sequence). The V end lost 4 bases, the J end lost 0 bases, and 11 bases lay between the germline ends. CDR3 residues: CASSTRGTSTDTQYF. The CDR3 DNA reads TGTGCCAGTAGTACCCGGGGGACCAGCACAGATACGCAGTATTTT.

This clonotype was observed a handful of times. J is TRBJ2-2 and V is TRBV7-9; D assignment may be TRBD1 or TRBD2 (7 bases each). The CDR3 sequence is 16 residues long. Trimming pared 4 bases from V and 0 bases from J, leaving 12 bases between. Per the germline V gene, CDR1 is SEHNR and CDR2 is FQNEAQ (reference sequence). The chain's CDR3 is CASSSQGGANTGELFF. Written as DNA, the CDR3 is TGTGCCAGCAGCTCCCAGGGGGGGGCGAACACCGGGGAGCTGTTTTTT.

This clonotype was counted only a few times. The chain has TRBV27 and TRBJ2-1; 10 bases are shared with TRBD2. The germline V gene has CDR1 MNHEY and CDR2 SMNVEV (reference sequence). The CDR3 consists of 16 residues. The junction had 7 bases not matched to a gene; V was cut back by 0 bases and J by 8 bases. CDR3 nucleotides: TGTGCCAGCAGTTTATCGAAGCGGGGGGGCCGAGATGAGCAGTTCTTC. It translates to CASSLSKRGGRDEQFF.

The chain is built from TRBV7-6 and TRBJ1-2, with TRBD1 matching over 7 bases. CDR1 is SGHVS and CDR2 is FNYEAQ in the germline V gene. The CDR3 is made up of 15 amino acids. V lost 5 bases, J lost 4 bases, and 10 bases stayed unmatched. The CDR3 nucleotides are TGTGCCAGCAGCCCATCGACAGGGTTGGGCTATGGCTACACCTTC. It is translated as CASSPSTGLGYGYTF.

In its sample, this clonotype was seen once. V gene TRBV6-1 combines with J gene TRBJ1-4; D remains ambiguous. Trimming removed 3 bases at V and 8 bases at J, with 10 bases between. There are 13 residues in the CDR3. Germline lookup yields CDR1 MNHNS and CDR2 SASEGT. The CDR3 loop is CASSDYSGEKLFF. CDR3 bases: TGTGCCAGCAGTGACTACTCTGGAGAAAAACTGTTTTTT.

This clonotype was seen at least ten times. The V call is TRBV5-6, the J call TRBJ1-4, with 7 bases matching TRBD1. CDR3 size: 14 residues. V lost 0 bases and J lost 8; bases outside the gene matches: 4. Germline CDR1 is SGHDT and CDR2 is YYEEEE. The CDR3 reads CASSLGGGQEKLFF. In DNA, the CDR3 is TGTGCCAGCAGCTTGGGAGGGGGCCAGGAAAAACTGTTTTTT.

This clonotype was seen a handful of times. The gene calls are TRBV28 and TRBJ1-1; 9 bases are shared with TRBD1. This CDR3 comprises 14 residues. Trimming removed 6 bases from V and 1 base from J; junction bases left unmatched: 3. Germline values: CDR1 MDHEN, CDR2 SYDVKM. CDR3 residues: CASRTGQGNTEAFF. DNA for the CDR3: TGTGCCAGCAGAACGGGACAGGGGAACACTGAAGCTTTCTTT.

The rearrangement links TRBV20-1 to TRBJ1-1; D is uncertain. This CDR3 spans 10 amino acids. Per germline, CDR1 DFQATT and CDR2 SNEGSKA (reference sequence). Trimming shortened V by 5 bases and J by 8 bases, and 9 bases separated the two germline ends. CDR3 residues: CSAGEIEAFF. The CDR3 DNA reads as TGCAGTGCTGGTGAAATCGAAGCTTTCTTT.

This clonotype was seen more than once but under ten times. V and J are TRBV4-1 and TRBJ2-5, with D uncertain. The CDR3 covers 13 residues. Germline assignment: CDR1 MGHRA and CDR2 YSYEKL. Trimming removed 0 bases at V and 5 bases at J, with 7 bases between. The DNA for the CDR3 is TGCGCCAGCAGCCAAGATCACGGGGAGACCCAGTACTTC. It is translated as CASSQDHGETQYF.